The clone carrying this T cell receptor beta chain was detected only a few times. Its matching antigen is unknown. Germline V gene data show CDR1 as SGHRS and CDR2 as YFSETQ. After removal of 1 base from V and 1 base from J, the junction contained 11 bases not matched to a gene. This CDR3 is built from 18 residues. Germline DNA was also extracted, while the blood RNA originated from unsorted whole blood. Reverse transcription of approximately 520 ng total RNA with a constant-region primer produced TCR beta cDNA. Each TCR beta library was derived from three nested multiplex PCR rounds that employed slightly modified ARM-PCR. PCR rounds one and two used TRBV1-TRBV30 forward primers with a C-beta reverse primer for around 11 cycles each. TCRdb re-derived calls from the multiplex PCR reads in MiXCR, one entry per CDR3 protein. The sample holds fewer than 350,000 distinct CDR3 sequences; 60% to 80% are singletons and the top ten take roughly 8.9%.

The sample comes from a study of tumor-infiltrating lymphocytes in primary liver carcinoma. Study-wide background: Each of the growths was stage T1-T3 N0M0, extending roughly 4 to 10 cm across. Sequenced samples came back with roughly 3.65 to 8 million productive TCRbeta reads, and the counts looked alike across tissue types. General study points: Each sample was bulk and unsorted; consequently, CD4+ and CD8+ repertoires were not compared.

This receptor was identified in a middle-aged man with primary liver carcinoma and hepatitis B virus infection. Input material: peripheral blood. This chain joins TRBV5-1 and TRBJ1-1; 9 bases are shared with TRBD1. CDR3 DNA: TGCGCCAGCAGCTTGAGGGGTATGGACAGGGGACAGAACACTGAAGCTTTCTTT. It translates to CASSLRGMDRGQNTEAFF.